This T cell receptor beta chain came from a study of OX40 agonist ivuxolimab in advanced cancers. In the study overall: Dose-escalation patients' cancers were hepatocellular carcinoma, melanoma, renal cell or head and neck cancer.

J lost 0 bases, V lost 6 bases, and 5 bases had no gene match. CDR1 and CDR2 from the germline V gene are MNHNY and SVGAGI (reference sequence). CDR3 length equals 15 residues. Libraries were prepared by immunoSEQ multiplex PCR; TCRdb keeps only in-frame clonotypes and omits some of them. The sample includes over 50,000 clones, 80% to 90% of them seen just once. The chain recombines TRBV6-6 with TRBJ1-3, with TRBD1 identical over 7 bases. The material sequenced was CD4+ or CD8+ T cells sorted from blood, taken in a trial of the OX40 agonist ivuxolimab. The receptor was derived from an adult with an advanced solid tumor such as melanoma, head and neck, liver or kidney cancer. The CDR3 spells CASRRRDSSGNTIYF. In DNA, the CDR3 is TGTGCCAGCAGGCGAAGGGACAGCTCTGGAAACACCATATATTTT.